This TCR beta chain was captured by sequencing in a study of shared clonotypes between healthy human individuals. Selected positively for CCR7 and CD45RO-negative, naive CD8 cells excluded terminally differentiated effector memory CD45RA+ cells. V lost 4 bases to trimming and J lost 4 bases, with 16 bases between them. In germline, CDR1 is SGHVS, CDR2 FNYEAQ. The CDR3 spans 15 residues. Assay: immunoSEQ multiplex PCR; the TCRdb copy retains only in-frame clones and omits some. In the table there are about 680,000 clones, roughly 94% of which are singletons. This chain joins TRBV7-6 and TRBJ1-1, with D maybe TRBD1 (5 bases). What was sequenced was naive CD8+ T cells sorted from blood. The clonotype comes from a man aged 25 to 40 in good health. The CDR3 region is CASSSHTKGSTEAFF. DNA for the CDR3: TGTGCCAGCAGCTCGCACACTAAGGGGAGCACTGAAGCTTTCTTT.